The 17 T cell receptor beta chains given below trace back to one sample, sequenced in a study of neurological immune-mediated disorders. TCRdb itself ran the 5' RACE reads through MiXCR, one entry per CDR3 protein. The sample includes 90,000 to 150,000 distinct CDR3 sequences, about 3.2% seen only once; the top ten take over 1%. Source material: PBMCs. The receptors shown here come from a woman in her thirties with multiple sclerosis.

The sample holds many counts of this clonotype. The J gene is TRBJ2-5, the V gene TRBV5-1; 8 nucleotides line up with TRBD2. Germline trimming cut 2 bases from V and 3 bases from J; bases unmatched to any gene: 3. In germline, CDR1 is SGHRS, CDR2 YFSETQ. The length of the CDR3 is 14 residues. CDR3 residues: CASSFRAGEETQYF. The CDR3 DNA sequence: TGCGCCAGCAGCTTTAGAGCGGGAGAAGAGACCCAGTACTTC.

In this sample, this clonotype turned up many times. The rearrangement uses TRBV6-2 or TRBV6-3 and TRBJ2-1, with 8 bases matching TRBD2. The junction had 8 bases not matched to a gene; V was cut back by 3 bases and J by 10 bases. The CDR3 contains 14 residues. CDR1 is MNHEY, CDR2 SVGEGT, per germline. The CDR3 reads CASSYSREGHEQFF. CDR3 sequence (DNA): TGTGCCAGCAGTTATAGCCGGGAGGGCCACGAGCAGTTCTTC.

In its sample, this clonotype was seen many times. The chain recombines TRBV29-1 with TRBJ2-7; D may be TRBD1 or TRBD2 (5 bases each). V lost 2 bases and J lost 4, with 6 bases in between. The CDR3 totals 11 residues. CDR1 and CDR2 (germline): SQVTM, ANQGSEA. CDR3 nucleotides: TGCAGCGTTGAATGGGGGTACGAGCAGTACTTC. Its translation: CSVEWGYEQYF.

In this sample, this clonotype turned up many times. The chain combines TRBV29-1 with TRBJ2-7, with 8 bases matching TRBD1. CDR1 and CDR2 (germline): SQVTM, ANQGSEA. The CDR3 totals 12 residues. The ends lost 7 bases at V and 3 bases at J; junction bases unmatched: 5. The CDR3 DNA is TGCAGCGGCGGACAGGGTGTCTACGAGCAGTACTTC. Translating it yields CSGGQGVYEQYF.

This clonotype has a count of ten or more. V is TRBV2 and J is TRBJ2-3; perhaps TRBD2 as D (5 bases). V was pared by 0 bases and J by 12 bases, with 13 bases between. CDR1 is SNHLY and CDR2 is FYNNEI in the germline V gene. CDR3 length: 13 amino acids. CDR3 residues: CASSEARTWSQYF. CDR3 DNA: TGTGCCAGCAGTGAAGCGAGGACTTGGAGTCAGTATTTT.

Comment on this clonotype: A much bigger clone sits one base away, suggesting this may be a read error. The J gene is TRBJ2-7, the V gene TRBV5-1; TRBD1 matches 7 bases. This CDR3 comprises 15 residues. Germline V gene sequence: CDR1 SGHRS, CDR2 YFSETQ. DNA for the CDR3: TGCGCCATCAGCCGTGAGGGGACAGTCATCTACGAGCAGTACTTC. This encodes CAISREGTVIYEQYF.

To note about this clonotype: This may stem from a read error, because a much larger clone lies one nucleotide away. The chain employs TRBV9 and TRBJ1-6, with D unclear. Trimming left V 4 bases short and J 0 bases short, with 11 bases between. The CDR3 runs to 16 residues. Germline CDR1 reads SGDLS; CDR2 reads YYNGEE. The CDR3 region is CASSPKASSYNSPLHF. In DNA, the CDR3 is TGTGCCAGCAGCCCCAAGGCGAGCTCCTATAATTCACCCCTCCACTTT.

In its sample, this clonotype was seen many times. The V and J genes are TRBV4-3 and TRBJ1-4; D might be TRBD1 (6 bases). Trimming cost V 0 bases and J 7 bases, with 12 bases left between them. Per the germline V gene, CDR1 is LGHNA and CDR2 is YSLEER. The CDR3 has 15 residues. CDR3 in DNA: TGCGCCAGCAGCCAAGATGGACAGCATGGTGAAAAACTGTTTTTT. It codes for CASSQDGQHGEKLFF.

This clonotype has ten or more counts. V and J are TRBV5-1 and TRBJ1-4, with D possibly TRBD1 on 6 matching bases. The ends were cut back, 0 bases at V and 5 bases at J, with 11 bases in the middle. This CDR3 comprises 15 residues. The germline V gene has CDR1 SGHRS and CDR2 YFSETQ. The CDR3: CASSLGGATNEKLFF. DNA for the CDR3: TGCGCCAGCAGCTTGGGGGGGGCTACAAATGAAAAACTGTTTTTT.

This clonotype came up many times. V and J are TRBV10-3 and TRBJ2-7, with D perhaps matching TRBD1 or TRBD2 (5 bases each). Germline assignment: CDR1 ENHRY and CDR2 SYGVKD. V was clipped by 8 bases and J by 0 bases, with 11 bases between them. This CDR3 has 13 residues. CDR3: CAIRGLSSYEQYF. DNA of the CDR3: TGTGCCATCCGGGGCCTGAGCTCCTACGAGCAGTACTTC.

This clonotype was counted many times. The chain links TRBV10-3 to TRBJ2-4, with 10 positions matching TRBD1. The CDR3 extends over 16 amino acids. V gave up 2 bases and J gave up 2 bases; unmatched junction bases: 3. Germline CDR1 ENHRY, CDR2 SYGVKD. The CDR3 DNA reads as TGTGCCATCAGTGAGGGACAGGGGGTCCCCAAAAACATTCAGTACTTC. It specifies CAISEGQGVPKNIQYF.

This clonotype was recorded at least ten times. The CDR3 loop is CSAPRATGPGEQYF. The CDR3 DNA sequence: TGCAGTGCCCCCCGAGCGACAGGGCCTGGGGAGCAGTACTTC. The chain joins TRBV20-1 to TRBJ2-7; TRBD1 agrees at 7 bases. The V segment lost 6 bases and the J segment 7 bases; nucleotides outside the gene matches: 15. The CDR3 totals 14 residues. CDR1 is DFQATT, CDR2 SNEGSKA, per germline (reference sequence).

At least ten counts were recorded for this clonotype. The chain uses TRBV19 and TRBJ1-1; D is perhaps TRBD1 (5 bases). Trimming left V 5 bases short and J 8 bases short, with 15 bases between. The CDR3 spans 13 residues. Per the germline V gene, CDR1 is LNHDA and CDR2 is SQIVND (reference sequence). In nucleotides, the CDR3 is TGTGCCAGTAGTGCCCCCCAGGGTCGGGAAGCTTTCTTT. This translates into CASSAPQGREAFF.

This clonotype was seen many times. The V gene is TRBV20-1, the J gene TRBJ2-7, with 8 bases aligning to TRBD1. From germline, CDR1 is DFQATT and CDR2 SNEGSKA (reference sequence). V shed 3 bases, J shed 2 bases, and the junction held 6 bases outside the gene matches. This CDR3 is built from 14 residues. The CDR3 here is CSASSTGVTYEQYF. CDR3 sequence (DNA): TGCAGTGCTAGCTCGACAGGGGTTACCTACGAGCAGTACTTC.

This clonotype was seen at least ten times. The rearrangement joins TRBV7-2 to TRBJ2-5, with D possibly matching TRBD2 (6 bases). The CDR3 has 15 amino acids. V was trimmed by 7 bases and J by 2 bases, leaving 17 bases between them. CDR1 SGHTA and CDR2 FQGNSA come from the germline V gene. The CDR3, as DNA: TGTGCCAGCACCCGGGGGATGGGGAGACAAGAGACCCAGTACTTC. This encodes CASTRGMGRQETQYF.

Ten or more counts support this clonotype. The chain couples TRBV4-3 to TRBJ1-6; D gene uncertain. The CDR3 runs 16 residues. The V end lost 0 bases, the J end lost 9 bases, and 15 bases lay between the germline ends. Germline lookup yields CDR1 LGHNA and CDR2 YSLEER. CDR3 protein: CASSQDRAPLISPLHF. In nucleotides, the CDR3 is TGCGCCAGCAGCCAAGATAGAGCCCCTCTCATTTCACCCCTCCACTTT.

This clonotype was seen more than once but under ten times. In DNA form, the CDR3 reads TGCGCCAGCAGCTCGGGGGGTCCTAACGAGCAGTACTTC. Translation: CASSSGGPNEQYF. V usage is TRBV5-1 and J usage is TRBJ2-7; 7 bases fit TRBD2. V gave up 3 bases and J gave up 5 bases; unmatched junction bases: 5. Per the germline V gene, CDR1 is SGHRS and CDR2 is YFSETQ. The CDR3 spans 13 residues.